This T cell receptor (beta chain) was sequenced during a study of T-cell memory formation after mild COVID-19. Study-wide background: Among the donors, TCR clusters were largely specific to each donor.

Remarks on this clonotype: Its antigen is unknown.

TCRdb re-analysed the 5' RACE reads in MiXCR, keeping a single row per CDR3 protein. The repertoire holds 58,000 or so distinct CDR3 sequences, with 25% to 35% as singletons. Overall study findings and caveats: The pre-infection memory compartment contained some responding clones, suggesting cross-reactive memory joined. Nothing confirmed that second-wave clones peaking on day 37 were specific for SARS-CoV-2.

V lost 8 bases and J 6 bases, leaving 10 bases between the germline ends. This CDR3 spans 12 amino acids. V is TRBV12-3 or TRBV12-4 and J is TRBJ1-4, with a possible D match to TRBD1 (5 bases). Material for sequencing was PBMCs or a T cell subset sorted from them (not recorded which). The origin of this receptor is a man aged 18 to 29 who had mild COVID-19 (a few samples of this study predate the infection). Cell type and time point are not known. CDR3 in DNA: TGTGCCAGCGGGGGGATCGATGAAAAACTGTTTTTT. Translating gives CASGGIDEKLFF.